One T cell receptor beta chain is described in this entry. The antigen is not known. This sample is drawn from a study of T cells in Graves' hyperthyroidism and ophthalmopathy. Findings of the study overall: Ophthalmopathy was model-predicted a median 6.5 months pre-onset.

Diagnosis of hyperthyroidism was new in patients aged 18 to 65, and its duration was under 2 months. What was amplified from RNA transcripts were TCR beta CDR3 regions. Using the HTBI primer set, a first-round RT-PCR was run on the TCR CDR3. TCRdb ran MiXCR on the multiplex PCR reads and lists one entry per CDR3 protein. The sample holds fewer than 400,000 distinct CDR3 sequences, approximately 17% seen once. The TCR sequence derives from a man younger than 45 with Graves' hyperthyroidism. The sample comprised blood.

For the CDR3, the DNA is TGTGCCAGTAGTATGGGGAGCGGCGGCTACACCTTC. Translating it yields CASSMGSGGYTF. The V call is TRBV19, the J call TRBJ1-2; no clear D gene. The germline V gene encodes CDR1 LNHDA and CDR2 SQIVND (reference sequence). This CDR3 region has 12 residues. V lost 3 bases, J lost 8 bases, and 10 bases lay in between.